One T cell receptor beta chain is described in this entry. The sample belongs to a study of spatial heterogeneity in lung cancer. Every molecule of TCR cDNA had its own unique molecular identifier. MiXCR was run by TCRdb on the 5' RACE reads, yielding one entry per CDR3 protein. The sample lists more than 60,000 distinct CDR3 sequences; about 6.3% were seen once. The time point was: sample taken at primary tumor resection. Untreated early-stage non-small cell lung cancer patients, 55 to 85 in total, were the donors. Tumor, nontumor lung or frozen PBMC supplied whole RNA, sequenced without sorting. Trimming cost V 2 bases and J 7 bases, with 6 bases left between them. Germline V gene lookup returns CDR1 SNHLY and CDR2 FYNNEI. The CDR3 has 11 residues.

This clonotype was sampled from a female donor with early-stage non-small cell lung cancer. V usage is TRBV2 and J usage is TRBJ2-7; D not resolved. The sample consisted of PBMCs, taken at surgery. CDR3 coding DNA: TGTGCCAGCAGTGAAATGGGGGAGCAGTACTTC. This translates into CASSEMGEQYF.